This T cell receptor (beta chain) was sequenced for a study of identical twins. This CDR3 is 14 amino acids long. The germline gives CDR1 SQVTM, CDR2 ANQGSEA. V was shortened by 6 bases and J by 1 base, with 15 bases between the two germline ends. TCRdb re-derived calls from the 5' RACE reads in MiXCR, one entry per CDR3 protein. The table includes about 720,000 distinct CDR3 sequences, 8.6% detected once. The data also belong to a second study, concerning yellow fever vaccine responses in identical twins.

The gene calls are TRBV29-1 and TRBJ2-5; D could derive from TRBD1 or TRBD2 (5 bases each). Sequencing input: PBMCs. This clonotype was sampled from a woman aged 18-35 years in good health. CDR3 residues: CSVYRDLGQETQYF. Written as DNA, the CDR3 is TGCAGCGTGTACCGGGACCTGGGCCAAGAGACCCAGTACTTC.